This T cell receptor beta chain originates from a study of blood T cells in healthy people across ages. Study summary: Per two T cells, template switching captured roughly one barcoded beta molecule. Study findings and constraints: Higher diversity, along with more naive CD4+ cells, distinguished long-lived donors from aged donors. It was found that TCR beta diversity correlated strongly with the percentage of naive T cells.

Through a sample-barcoded 5' primer and a J-beta primer mix, a second PCR was run for about 6 to 11 cycles. Every cDNA was tagged by a template-switch adaptor with 12 random nucleotides. TCRdb reprocessed the 5' RACE reads with MiXCR, giving one entry per CDR3 protein. The sample lists about 570,000 distinct CDR3 sequences; 27% were seen once. This clonotype was picked up a small number of times. Its cognate antigen is unknown. The length of the CDR3 is 14 residues. Trimming removed 3 bases at V and 4 bases at J, with 13 bases between. Looked up from germline, CDR1 is SGHDT and CDR2 is YYEEEE. The chain is built from TRBV5-6 and TRBJ2-5, with D perhaps TRBD1 or TRBD2 (5 bases each). This receptor was obtained from a woman between 65 and 79 years old in good health. Sequenced material: blood. CDR3 nucleotide sequence: TGTGCCAGCAGCTACCGGGACCCAAGAGAGACCCAGTACTTC. Amino acid sequence: CASSYRDPRETQYF.